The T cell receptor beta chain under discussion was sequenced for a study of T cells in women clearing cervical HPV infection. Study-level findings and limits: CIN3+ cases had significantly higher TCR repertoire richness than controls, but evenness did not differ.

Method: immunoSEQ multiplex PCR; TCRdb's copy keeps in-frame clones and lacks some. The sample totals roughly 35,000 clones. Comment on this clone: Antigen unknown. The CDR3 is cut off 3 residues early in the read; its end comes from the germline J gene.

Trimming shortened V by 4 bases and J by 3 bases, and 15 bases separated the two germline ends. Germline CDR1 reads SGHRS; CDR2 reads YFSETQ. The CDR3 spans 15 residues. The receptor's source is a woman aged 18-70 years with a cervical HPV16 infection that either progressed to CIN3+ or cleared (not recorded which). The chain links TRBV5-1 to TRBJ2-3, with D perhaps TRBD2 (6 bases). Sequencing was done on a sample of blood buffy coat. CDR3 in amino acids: CASSHAGRGTDTQYF. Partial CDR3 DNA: TGCGCCAGCAGCCACGCGGGGCGGGGAACAGATACG.